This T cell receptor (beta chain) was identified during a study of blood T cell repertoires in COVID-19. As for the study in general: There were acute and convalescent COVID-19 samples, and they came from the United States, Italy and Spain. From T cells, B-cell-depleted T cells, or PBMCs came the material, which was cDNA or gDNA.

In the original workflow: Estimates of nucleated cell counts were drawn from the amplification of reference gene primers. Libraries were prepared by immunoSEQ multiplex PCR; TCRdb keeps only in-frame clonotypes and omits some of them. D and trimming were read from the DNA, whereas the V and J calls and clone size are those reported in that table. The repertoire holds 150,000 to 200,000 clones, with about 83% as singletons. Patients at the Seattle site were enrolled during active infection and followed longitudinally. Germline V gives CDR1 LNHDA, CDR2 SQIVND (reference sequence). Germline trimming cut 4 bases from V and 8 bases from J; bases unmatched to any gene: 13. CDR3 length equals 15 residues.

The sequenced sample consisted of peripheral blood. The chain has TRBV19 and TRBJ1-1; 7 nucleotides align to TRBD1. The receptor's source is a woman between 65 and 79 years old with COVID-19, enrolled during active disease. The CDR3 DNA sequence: TGTGCCAGTAGTAAAGAGGGGGCGTACCCCCAGGAAGCTTTCTTT. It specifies CASSKEGAYPQEAFF.